Included here is one T cell receptor (beta chain) sequence, with context. This CDR3 contains 14 residues. Trimming shortened V by 4 bases and J by 4 bases, and 14 bases separated the two germline ends. Germline values: CDR1 SGHNT, CDR2 YYREEE (reference sequence). The source of the sample is a study of T cell changes during pregnancy in multiple sclerosis. Libraries were prepared by immunoSEQ multiplex PCR; TCRdb keeps only in-frame clonotypes and omits some of them. The sample records approximately 49,000 clones, about nine tenths being singletons. This material consisted of CD4+ T cells from peripheral blood mononuclear cells, taken in the second trimester of pregnancy. The origin of this receptor is a female donor with multiple sclerosis, enrolled in a pregnancy study. The V call is TRBV5-4, the J call TRBJ2-5; D possibly corresponds to TRBD2 (7 bases). Here the CDR3 reads CASSPGGLGETQYF. In DNA, the CDR3 is TGTGCCAGCAGCCCCGGGGGGCTTGGAGAGACCCAGTACTTC.